Below are 30 T cell receptor beta chains sequenced from a single sample in a study of blood T cell repertoires in COVID-19. Profiling relied on immunoSEQ multiplex PCR, and the TCRdb table lists in-frame clones only, not all of them. The repertoire includes 250,000 to 300,000 clones, about four fifths of them detected once, and around 2.9% sits in the top ten. The sample consisted of peripheral blood. The receptor source for this set is a woman aged 55-70 years with active or convalescent COVID-19.

The chain joins TRBV18 to TRBJ1-2; D is perhaps TRBD1 (6 bases). V shed 3 bases and J shed 0 bases, with 17 bases lying between them. Looked up from germline, CDR1 is KGHSH and CDR2 is LQKENI. The CDR3 loop spans 17 amino acids. In DNA, the CDR3 is TGTGCCAGCTCACCCCTATCCGGACAGACCTCTAACTATGGCTACACCTTC. Its protein is CASSPLSGQTSNYGYTF.

This chain links TRBV11-2 with TRBJ2-1; 7 nucleotides agree with TRBD2. Germline V gene data show CDR1 as SGHAT and CDR2 as FQNNGV. The CDR3 covers 15 residues. V dropped 0 bases and J dropped 4; count of bases not matched to a gene: 3. The CDR3 DNA is TGTGCCAGCAGCTTAGAACGGGGGGATTACAATGAGCAGTTCTTC. Protein product: CASSLERGDYNEQFF.

The V call is TRBV9, the J call TRBJ1-1; a possible D gene is TRBD1 (5 bases). The germline V gene encodes CDR1 SGDLS and CDR2 YYNGEE. Trimming took 4 bases from V and 7 from J, leaving 11 bases between them. CDR3 length: 12 residues. The CDR3 DNA sequence: TGTGCCAGCAGCCGGGGGGTGAATGAAGCTTTCTTT. This encodes CASSRGVNEAFF.

The gene calls are TRBV7-8 and TRBJ2-7, with 8 positions matching TRBD1. Trimming at V came to 8 bases and at J to 5 bases, leaving 5 bases not matched to a gene. Germline V gene lookup returns CDR1 SGHVS and CDR2 FQNEAQ. The length of the CDR3 is 12 residues. CDR3 bases: TGTGCCAGCCGGGGCAGGGGGCACGAGCAGTACTTC. Its translation: CASRGRGHEQYF.

Written as DNA, the CDR3 is TGTGCCAGCAGTGACTCGGGGGCTAGCACAGATACGCAGTATTTT. Amino acids: CASSDSGASTDTQYF. V and J are TRBV6-4 and TRBJ2-3, with TRBD1 as a possible D gene (6 bases). Trimming took off 0 bases at V and 0 bases at J, with 7 bases between the two ends. From germline, CDR1 is MRHNA and CDR2 SNTAGT. CDR3 length: 15 amino acids.

This chain links TRBV23-1 with TRBJ1-5; D call uncertain. Being an ORF, TRBV23-1 has a function that is uncertain. The CDR3 is made up of 11 amino acids. Trimming pared 4 bases from V and 7 bases from J, leaving 5 bases between. In DNA, the CDR3 is TGCGCCAGCAGTCTAATCCAGCCCCAGCATTTT. It specifies CASSLIQPQHF.

This chain uses TRBV5-6 with TRBJ2-5; 11 bases agree with TRBD2. The germline V gene has CDR1 SGHDT and CDR2 YYEEEE. Unmatched junction bases numbered 3, after V lost 3 bases and J lost 2 bases. This CDR3 spans 15 amino acids. CDR3 nucleotides: TGTGCCAGCAGCTCGTTAGCGGGGGGGCAAGAGACCCAGTACTTC. Translation: CASSSLAGGQETQYF.

The CDR3 DNA sequence: TGTGCCAGCAGTTTGGGACAGAGCTCCTACGAGCAGTACTTC. Its protein product is CASSLGQSSYEQYF. This sequence joins TRBV27 and TRBJ2-7, with 7 bases lining up with TRBD1. The CDR3 sequence is 14 residues long. Losses at the gene ends were 3 bases for V and 0 bases for J; bases not matched to a gene: 2. From germline, CDR1 is MNHEY and CDR2 SMNVEV (reference sequence).

The rearrangement links TRBV5-4 to TRBJ1-6; 8 nucleotides line up with TRBD1. V lost 4 bases and J lost 8; bases outside the gene matches: 2. The germline V gene encodes CDR1 SGHNT and CDR2 YYREEE (reference sequence). The CDR3 is made up of 13 amino acids. CDR3 sequence (DNA): TGTGCCAGCAGCCAGGACAGGGATTCACCCCTCCACTTT. Encoded protein: CASSQDRDSPLHF.

CDR3 in DNA: TGCGCCAGCAGCCAAGGCGGGCAGGGGTTTTATAACTATGGCTACACCTTC. Its protein is CASSQGGQGFYNYGYTF. The genes are TRBV4-3 and TRBJ1-2; TRBD1 is a possible D gene (6 bases). This CDR3 is 17 amino acids long. Germline V gene sequence: CDR1 LGHNA, CDR2 YSLEER. The germline V and J ends were trimmed by 1 base and 1 base, with 16 bases remaining between them.

V is TRBV18 and J is TRBJ2-3; no firm D call. CDR3 length: 13 amino acids. CDR1 is KGHSH and CDR2 is LQKENI in the germline V gene. V was clipped by 0 bases and J by 6 bases, with 7 bases between them. The CDR3 DNA is TGTGCCAGCTCACCACCGGGCGTCGATACGCAGTATTTT. Translation: CASSPPGVDTQYF.

V and J are TRBV9 and TRBJ2-6; perhaps TRBD1 as D (6 bases). The CDR3 is 15 residues long. The germline gives CDR1 SGDLS, CDR2 YYNGEE. Trimming took off 3 bases at V and 8 bases at J, with 15 bases between the two ends. The CDR3 here is CASSDKFDRSNVLTF. CDR3 coding DNA: TGTGCCAGCAGCGACAAGTTCGACAGGTCCAACGTCCTGACTTTC. Combining the CDR3 with reference TRBV9 and TRBJ2-6 gives the whole variable domain DSGVTQTPKHLITATGQRVTLRCSPRSGDLSVYWYQQSLDQGLQFLIQYYNGEERAKGNILERFSAQQFPDLHSELNLSSLELGDSALYFCASSDKFDRSNVLTFGAGSRLTVL.

The chain is built from TRBV7-8 and TRBJ1-6; D possibly corresponds to TRBD1 (5 bases). Germline CDR1 SGHVS, CDR2 FQNEAQ. Trimming took 4 bases from V and 7 from J, leaving 11 bases between them. The CDR3 length is 14 residues. The CDR3 nucleotides read TGTGCCAGCAGCTCAGGGATGGGGAATTCACCCCTCCACTTT. Protein: CASSSGMGNSPLHF. Looking up the rest from reference TRBV7-8 and TRBJ1-6 gives the full variable domain: GAGVSQSPRYKVAKRGQDVALRCDPISGHVSLFWYQQALGQGPEFLTYFQNEAQLDKSGLPSDRFFAERPEGSVSTLKIQRTQQEDSAVYLCASSSGMGNSPLHFGNGTRLTVT.

This chain connects TRBV10-3 to TRBJ2-3, with 8 bases matching TRBD1. CDR1 and CDR2 (germline): ENHRY, SYGVKD. Trimming took 7 bases from V and 3 from J; bases not matched to a gene: 9. The CDR3 spans 15 residues. The CDR3 DNA sequence: TGTGCCATCACCTCAGACCAGGGGGCGACAGATACGCAGTATTTT. The encoded protein is CAITSDQGATDTQYF.

This clone was counted only a few times. The V call is TRBV30, the J call TRBJ1-1, with D perhaps TRBD1 (6 bases). CDR3 size: 13 residues. The V end was cut by 2 bases, the J end by 1 base, with 8 bases between. The V gene's germline CDR1 is GTSNPN and CDR2 SVGIG (reference sequence). The CDR3 region has the DNA TGTGCCTGGAGTCGACAGGAGAACACTGAAGCTTTCTTT. It yields the protein CAWSRQENTEAFF.

This rearrangement joins TRBV4-1 to TRBJ1-4; TRBD1 is a possible D gene (6 bases). V lost 7 bases and J 8 bases, leaving 14 bases between the germline ends. This CDR3 is 13 amino acids long. The germline V gene encodes CDR1 MGHRA and CDR2 YSYEKL. The DNA of the CDR3 is TGCGCCAGCAAACCACAGGGTGAAGAAAAACTGTTTTTT. Translation: CASKPQGEEKLFF.

The chain recombines TRBV19 with TRBJ2-7; D may be TRBD2 (5 bases). Germline V lookup: CDR1 LNHDA, CDR2 SQIVND (reference sequence). The V gene lost 3 bases and the J gene lost 7 bases, with 10 bases spanning the gap. This CDR3 region has 12 residues. The CDR3 loop reads CASSIYGMEQYF. DNA of the CDR3: TGTGCCAGTAGTATCTACGGGATGGAGCAGTACTTC.

The chain uses TRBV2 and TRBJ2-5; TRBD1 matches 7 bases. V dropped 6 bases and J dropped 1; count of bases not matched to a gene: 2. Germline assignment: CDR1 SNHLY and CDR2 FYNNEI. CDR3 size: 13 residues. This CDR3 is CASSGQAQETQYF. DNA of the CDR3: TGTGCCAGCAGCGGACAGGCCCAAGAGACCCAGTACTTC.

This chain uses TRBV6-2 or TRBV6-3 with TRBJ1-5, with 7 bases identical to TRBD1. This CDR3 is 13 amino acids long. The germline V gene has CDR1 MNHEY and CDR2 SVGEGT. With V trimmed by 4 bases and J by 11 bases, 8 bases remained unmatched. For the CDR3, the DNA is TGTGCCAGCAGTTTAGGGACAGTTCCAGCCCAGCATTTT. Protein sequence: CASSLGTVPAQHF.

This clone came up once. This chain joins TRBV7-6 and TRBJ1-1, with 7 nucleotides matching TRBD1. V shed 4 bases and J 0 bases; nucleotides not matched to a gene: 2. CDR3 size: 14 residues. Germline CDR1 SGHVS, CDR2 FNYEAQ. This chain's CDR3 is CASSSGQLNTEAFF. CDR3 DNA: TGTGCCAGCAGCTCGGGACAGCTGAACACTGAAGCTTTCTTT.

The CDR3 spells CSISHSFSYEQYF. CDR3 sequence (DNA): TGCAGCATATCGCACTCTTTCTCCTACGAGCAGTACTTC. The chain links TRBV29-1 to TRBJ2-7; D gene uncertain. Germline V lookup: CDR1 SQVTM, CDR2 ANQGSEA. V gave up 8 bases and J gave up 0 bases, with 14 bases separating them. The CDR3 runs 13 residues.

V usage is TRBV12-2 and J usage is TRBJ2-2; the D call of TRBD1 is as the table states it, not checked on the DNA. TRBV12-2 is given as a pseudogene. The CDR3 totals 17 residues. CDR3 coding DNA: TGTGCAAGTCGCCTAGGGACAGGGGGAGCGAACACCGGGGAGCTGTTTTTT. It specifies CASRLGTGGANTGELFF.

This chain links TRBV7-7 with TRBJ1-4; 9 bases are shared with TRBD1. Germline values: CDR1 SSHAT, CDR2 FNYEAQ (reference sequence). V gave up 5 bases and J gave up 8 bases; unmatched junction bases: 9. This CDR3 is 15 amino acids long. CDR3 in DNA: TGTGCCAGCAGCCACAACAGGGGGCGAGGGGAAAAACTGTTTTTT. Amino acids: CASSHNRGRGEKLFF.

V usage is TRBV5-6 and J usage is TRBJ2-1, with TRBD2 matching over 9 bases. Germline lookup yields CDR1 SGHDT and CDR2 YYEEEE. This CDR3 spans 16 amino acids. Losses at the gene ends were 3 bases for V and 4 bases for J; bases not matched to a gene: 8. DNA for the CDR3: TGTGCCAGCAGCTCCATTCTAGCGGGGACTTACAATGAGCAGTTCTTC. Amino acid sequence: CASSSILAGTYNEQFF.

The chain joins TRBV10-2 to TRBJ1-2; 7 bases match TRBD1. The CDR3 sequence is 14 residues long. The germline V gene has CDR1 WSHSY and CDR2 SAAADI. Germline trimming cut 3 bases from V and 8 bases from J; bases unmatched to any gene: 9. CDR3 region: CASSEQGRGGGYTF. The CDR3, as DNA: TGCGCCAGCAGTGAACAGGGGCGGGGGGGCGGCTACACCTTC.

This clone has a handful of counts. The chain carries TRBV13 and TRBJ2-1; D may be TRBD1 (6 bases). Trimming left V 8 bases short and J 6 bases short, with 11 bases between. The CDR3 is 12 residues long. The germline V gene has CDR1 PRHDT and CDR2 FYEKMQ (reference sequence). The CDR3 sequence: CASGSGVNEQFF. DNA for the CDR3: TGTGCCAGCGGATCAGGGGTCAATGAGCAGTTCTTC.

Only one count was recorded for this clone. V is TRBV5-1 and J is TRBJ1-3, with D possibly TRBD1 on 5 matching bases. CDR1 is SGHRS and CDR2 is YFSETQ in the germline V gene. The CDR3 is 14 amino acids. Trimming removed 5 bases from V and 0 bases from J, with 9 bases in between. The CDR3 bases are TGCGCCAGCAGTCCGGACACCTCTGGAAACACCATATATTTT. Its translation: CASSPDTSGNTIYF.

V gene TRBV12-3 or TRBV12-4 combines with J gene TRBJ2-4, with D perhaps TRBD2 (6 bases). Trimming removed 5 bases from V and 6 bases from J, with 11 bases in between. The CDR3 length is 13 residues. The CDR3 sequence: CASSPGLRNIQYF. CDR3 nucleotide sequence: TGTGCCAGCAGTCCGGGACTTAGAAACATTCAGTACTTC.

This clone came up a few times. The chain is built from TRBV30 and TRBJ2-7, with D hard to call. V dropped 2 bases and J dropped 8 bases, with 19 bases sitting between them. The CDR3 spans 14 residues. Germline loops: CDR1 GTSNPN, CDR2 SVGIG (reference sequence). CDR3 DNA sequence: TGTGCCTGGAGTTTCCAGGCAGCAACCTCCCAGCAGTACTTC. This translates into CAWSFQAATSQQYF.

The J gene is TRBJ1-6, the V gene TRBV7-3; 10 bases line up with TRBD1. The junction had 7 bases not matched to a gene; V was cut back by 4 bases and J by 10 bases. Germline-derived CDR1 and CDR2 are SGHTA and FQGTGA. The CDR3 extends over 15 amino acids. The CDR3 DNA reads TGTGCCAGCAGCTCCGGGACAGGGGCACAGTCACCCCTCCACTTT. Translation gives CASSSGTGAQSPLHF.